Listed below are T cell receptor beta chains from one sample, sequenced in a study of OX40 agonist ivuxolimab in advanced cancers. Only in-frame clones appear in the TCRdb table, and some are missing; sequencing was by immunoSEQ multiplex PCR. The profile covers about 120,000 clones, with 75% to 90% appearing a single time and around 0.53% taken by the ten largest. The source material was CD4+ or CD8+ T cells sorted from blood, sampled in a trial of the OX40 agonist ivuxolimab. The receptors here all came from an adult with an advanced solid tumor such as melanoma, head and neck, liver or kidney cancer. The CDR3 runs from the conserved cysteine through the conserved F or W. The order of the fields is D gene, V gene, J gene, clone size, CDR3 protein, CDR3 DNA. The D gene is left open where the match is weak. Part of the rows lack a size; the others show once, few, many or a class for expanded clones.

D gene: NA
V gene: TRBV10-3
J gene: TRBJ2-5
clone size: NA
CDR3 protein: CAISESLGDQETQYF
CDR3 DNA: TGTGCCATCAGTGAGTCTTTGGGGGACCAAGAGACCCAGTACTTC

D gene: NA
V gene: TRBV6-1
J gene: TRBJ1-2
clone size: NA
CDR3 protein: CASSKGTSNYGYTF
CDR3 DNA: TGTGCCAGCAGTAAAGGCACATCGAACTATGGCTACACCTTC

D gene: TRBD2
V gene: TRBV10-1
J gene: TRBJ2-7
clone size: NA
CDR3 protein: CASSGLTGLAGGPNEQYF
CDR3 DNA: TGCGCCAGCAGTGGCCTTACGGGACTAGCGGGGGGGCCTAACGAGCAGTACTTC

D gene: NA
V gene: TRBV18
J gene: TRBJ1-1
clone size: NA
CDR3 protein: CASSPAGNTEAFF
CDR3 DNA: TGTGCCAGCTCACCAGCAGGGAACACTGAAGCTTTCTTT

D gene: NA
V gene: TRBV30
J gene: TRBJ1-6
clone size: few
CDR3 protein: CAWQGVESSPLHF
CDR3 DNA: TGTGCCTGGCAGGGAGTGGAAAGTTCACCCCTCCACTTT

D gene: NA
V gene: TRBV5-1
J gene: TRBJ2-1
clone size: NA
CDR3 protein: CASSLEVMRNEQFF
CDR3 DNA: TGCGCCAGCAGTCTGGAGGTCATGAGAAATGAGCAGTTCTTC

D gene: NA
V gene: TRBV30
J gene: TRBJ1-1
clone size: few
CDR3 protein: CAWSVLSMNTEAFF
CDR3 DNA: TGTGCCTGGAGTGTACTCTCTATGAACACTGAAGCTTTCTTT

D gene: TRBD2
V gene: TRBV9
J gene: TRBJ2-5
clone size: NA
CDR3 protein: CASSLSSGGYETQYF
CDR3 DNA: TGTGCCAGCAGCCTTTCTAGCGGGGGGTATGAGACCCAGTACTTC

D gene: NA
V gene: TRBV30
J gene: TRBJ2-7
clone size: NA
CDR3 protein: CAWTLLDSPSYEQYF
CDR3 DNA: TGTGCCTGGACGTTGCTGGACTCCCCCTCCTACGAGCAGTACTTC

D gene: TRBD1
V gene: TRBV6-5
J gene: TRBJ1-2
clone size: NA
CDR3 protein: CASSSDRGLYGYTF
CDR3 DNA: TGTGCCAGCAGTTCTGACAGGGGGCTCTATGGCTACACCTTC

D gene: TRBD1
V gene: TRBV9
J gene: TRBJ2-7
clone size: NA
CDR3 protein: CASSVGQGAGNEQYF
CDR3 DNA: TGTGCCAGCAGCGTCGGACAGGGGGCAGGCAACGAGCAGTACTTC

D gene: TRBD1
V gene: TRBV2
J gene: TRBJ2-7
clone size: NA
CDR3 protein: CASTEGDRGTYEQYF
CDR3 DNA: TGTGCCAGCACCGAGGGGGACAGGGGTACCTACGAGCAGTACTTC

D gene: NA
V gene: TRBV7-2
J gene: TRBJ2-3
clone size: NA
CDR3 protein: CASSSRRGDTQYF
CDR3 DNA: TGTGCCAGCAGCTCACGCCGGGGGGATACGCAGTATTTT

D gene: NA
V gene: TRBV7-9
J gene: TRBJ1-1
clone size: NA
CDR3 protein: CASSLVANTEAFF
CDR3 DNA: TGTGCCAGCAGCTTAGTGGCCAACACTGAAGCTTTCTTT

D gene: NA
V gene: TRBV10-3
J gene: TRBJ1-6
clone size: few
CDR3 protein: CAISDEGGNSPLHF
CDR3 DNA: TGTGCCATCAGTGATGAGGGCGGTAATTCACCCCTCCACTTT

D gene: TRBD1
V gene: TRBV9
J gene: TRBJ2-7
clone size: NA
CDR3 protein: CASSVATGVLYEQYF
CDR3 DNA: TGTGCCAGCAGCGTAGCAACAGGGGTTCTCTACGAGCAGTACTTC

D gene: NA
V gene: TRBV28
J gene: TRBJ1-1
clone size: NA
CDR3 protein: CASSLAQSTEAFF
CDR3 DNA: TGTGCCAGCAGTTTAGCACAGAGCACTGAAGCTTTCTTT

D gene: NA
V gene: TRBV5-5
J gene: TRBJ1-5
clone size: NA
CDR3 protein: CASSLQPNQPQHF
CDR3 DNA: TGTGCCAGCAGCTTACAACCCAATCAGCCCCAGCATTTT

D gene: TRBD1
V gene: TRBV7-2
J gene: TRBJ2-7
clone size: NA
CDR3 protein: CASSPPGQGLNEQYF
CDR3 DNA: TGTGCCAGCAGCCCTCCGGGACAGGGGCTGAATGAGCAGTACTTC

D gene: NA
V gene: TRBV6-5
J gene: TRBJ1-3
clone size: NA
CDR3 protein: CASSTTGGSGNTIYF
CDR3 DNA: TGTGCCAGCAGTACGACAGGAGGCTCTGGAAACACCATATATTTT

D gene: NA
V gene: TRBV27
J gene: TRBJ1-1
clone size: NA
CDR3 protein: CASLSVLNTEAFF
CDR3 DNA: TGTGCCAGTCTGTCAGTTCTTAACACTGAAGCTTTCTTT

D gene: NA
V gene: TRBV11-2
J gene: TRBJ2-5
clone size: NA
CDR3 protein: CASSPRKETQYF
CDR3 DNA: TGTGCCAGCAGCCCCAGAAAGGAGACCCAGTACTTC

D gene: NA
V gene: TRBV6-6
J gene: TRBJ1-2
clone size: NA
CDR3 protein: CASSLSQGTYGYTF
CDR3 DNA: TGTGCCAGCAGCCTATCTCAGGGGACCTATGGCTACACCTTC

D gene: TRBD2
V gene: TRBV29-1
J gene: TRBJ2-3
clone size: NA
CDR3 protein: CSTDPLLLARDTQYF
CDR3 DNA: TGCAGCACGGACCCGCTTCTACTAGCGAGGGATACGCAGTATTTT

D gene: NA
V gene: TRBV7-9
J gene: TRBJ1-2
clone size: NA
CDR3 protein: CASSPSVRMYGYTF
CDR3 DNA: TGTGCCAGCAGCCCCTCCGTGAGGATGTATGGCTACACCTTC

D gene: NA
V gene: TRBV7-9
J gene: TRBJ2-3
clone size: NA
CDR3 protein: CASGPAGTDTQYF
CDR3 DNA: TGTGCCAGCGGACCCGCGGGAACAGATACGCAGTATTTT

D gene: TRBD2
V gene: TRBV30
J gene: TRBJ2-1
clone size: NA
CDR3 protein: CAWRGSGGWGEQFF
CDR3 DNA: TGTGCCTGGAGGGGTAGCGGGGGTTGGGGTGAGCAGTTCTTC

D gene: TRBD2
V gene: TRBV19
J gene: TRBJ2-1
clone size: NA
CDR3 protein: CASMLGTSGGYSSYNEQFF
CDR3 DNA: TGTGCCAGTATGCTAGGGACTAGCGGGGGGTACAGCTCCTACAATGAGCAGTTCTTC

D gene: NA
V gene: TRBV28
J gene: TRBJ2-3
clone size: NA
CDR3 protein: CASSFPGLGVQDTQYF
CDR3 DNA: TGTGCCAGCAGTTTCCCGGGGTTGGGAGTTCAGGATACGCAGTATTTT

D gene: TRBD1
V gene: TRBV30
J gene: TRBJ1-2
clone size: NA
CDR3 protein: CAWSRDRPYGYTF
CDR3 DNA: TGTGCCTGGAGCAGGGACAGACCCTATGGCTACACCTTC